This section outlines one T cell receptor beta chain sequence together with its context. In the authors' methods: Reference gene primer amplification yielded estimated nucleated cell counts. Measured with immunoSEQ multiplex PCR; TCRdb has only the in-frame clones, and not every one. That table supplies the V and J calls and clone size; D and trimming were determined from the DNA. Among fewer than 70,000 clones, 90% to 95% were seen once, and the ten largest hold 4.5% to 5.5%. The data are from a study of blood T cell repertoires in COVID-19. Study at large: Specimens from acute and convalescent COVID-19 originated in the United States, Italy and Spain. The cDNA or gDNA used as material had been derived from T cells, B-cell-depleted T cells, or PBMCs.

This clonotype originated in a man between 45 and 60 years old with active COVID-19. Source material: peripheral blood.

CDR3 nucleotides: TGCGCCAGCAGCTGGGGACAGGGACGCTCCTACAATGAGCAGTTCTTC. Translating gives CASSWGQGRSYNEQFF. J is TRBJ2-1 and V is TRBV5-1; 9 bases line up with TRBD1. Trimming removed 3 bases from V and 0 bases from J; junction bases left unmatched: 4. CDR3 length equals 16 residues. Germline V CDR1 and CDR2: SGHRS, YFSETQ.